These 22 T cell receptor beta chains were all obtained from the same sample, sequenced in a study of early T cells in non-severe SARS-CoV-2 infection. TCRdb reanalysed the 5' RACE reads using MiXCR and keeps one entry per CDR3 protein. The data contain approximately 70,000 distinct CDR3 sequences, roughly 4.9% of them singletons. The sequenced sample was whole blood, obtained at baseline. Receptors originate from an adult who was a healthcare worker with PCR-confirmed SARS-CoV-2 infection or an uninfected control (not recorded which). The donor label of this sample is uncertain.

Many counts were recorded for this clonotype. This rearrangement joins TRBV5-6 to TRBJ2-5; D remains unclear. Between the trimmed V and J ends, which lost 1 base and 4 bases, there was a span of 11 bases. CDR1 is SGHDT, CDR2 YYEEEE, per germline. The CDR3 has 14 residues. CDR3 in amino acids: CASSLNLVRETQYF. Here the CDR3 DNA reads TGTGCCAGCAGCTTGAACCTTGTACGAGAGACCCAGTACTTC.

This clonotype has only a few counts. The V call is TRBV5-1, the J call TRBJ2-3, with 7 bases lining up with TRBD1. The CDR3 is 15 residues long. The V segment lost 6 bases and the J segment 2 bases; nucleotides outside the gene matches: 9. CDR1 and CDR2 from the germline V gene are SGHRS and YFSETQ. The CDR3 is CASNPGGQATDTQYF. The CDR3 DNA reads as TGCGCCAGCAACCCCGGAGGACAGGCCACAGATACGCAGTATTTT.

This clonotype was seen repeatedly, ten times or more. The chain combines TRBV19 with TRBJ2-5; the D gene is possibly TRBD2 (6 bases). CDR3 length: 14 amino acids. Per the germline V gene, CDR1 is LNHDA and CDR2 is SQIVND (reference sequence). With 6 bases removed from V and 4 bases from J, the gap between germline ends came to 15 bases. CDR3 in amino acids: CASRLQGGVETQYF. The CDR3 region has the DNA TGTGCCAGTAGGCTACAAGGAGGGGTAGAGACCCAGTACTTC.

This clonotype was seen at least ten times. The rearrangement joins TRBV5-6 to TRBJ2-1; 9 bases match TRBD1. The CDR3 is 17 residues long. Germline V lookup: CDR1 SGHDT, CDR2 YYEEEE. Trimming took 0 bases from V and 0 from J; bases not matched to a gene: 4. The CDR3 sequence is CASSLGGQGGSYNEQFF. As DNA, the CDR3 is TGTGCCAGCAGCTTGGGGGGACAGGGAGGCTCCTACAATGAGCAGTTCTTC.

This clonotype has at least ten counts. The CDR3 protein is CSGRTGTDTIYF. The CDR3 DNA follows: TGCAGCGGACGGACAGGGACGGACACCATATATTTT. The chain is built from TRBV29-1 and TRBJ1-3, with 8 bases fitting TRBD1. Trimming removed 7 bases from V and 8 bases from J; junction bases left unmatched: 7. The CDR3 runs 12 residues. CDR1 and CDR2 (germline): SQVTM, ANQGSEA.

This clonotype was counted ten times or more. The chain carries TRBV6-5 and TRBJ2-7, with 8 nucleotides matching TRBD2. The CDR3 has 16 amino acids. After removal of 2 bases from V and 2 bases from J, the junction contained 8 bases not matched to a gene. CDR1 is MNHEY and CDR2 is SVGAGI in the germline V gene. The CDR3 here is CASSYGPGGVTYEQYF. The CDR3 DNA reads TGTGCCAGCAGTTACGGACCGGGGGGGGTTACCTACGAGCAGTACTTC.

V usage is TRBV5-1 and J usage is TRBJ2-4; TRBD2 is a possible D gene (6 bases). Germline-derived CDR1 and CDR2 are SGHRS and YFSETQ. V was cut by 0 bases and J by 8 bases, with 12 bases left in between. The CDR3 extends over 14 amino acids. The CDR3 nucleotides read TGCGCCAGCAGCTTGGTGGGAGGAGGGGACATTCAGTACTTC. Translated: CASSLVGGGDIQYF.

Many counts were recorded for this clonotype. V usage is TRBV29-1 and J usage is TRBJ1-3; unclear D gene. The V gene lost 0 bases and the J gene lost 1 base, with 7 bases spanning the gap. Germline values: CDR1 SQVTM, CDR2 ANQGSEA. There are 14 residues in the CDR3. The CDR3: CSVEDPGSGNTIYF. CDR3 DNA sequence: TGCAGCGTTGAAGATCCTGGGTCTGGAAACACCATATATTTT.

This clonotype was counted a few times. The V gene is TRBV18, the J gene TRBJ2-1, with 8 nucleotides matching TRBD1. The CDR3 consists of 16 residues. CDR1 is KGHSH and CDR2 is LQKENI in the germline V gene. After removal of 5 bases from V and 4 bases from J, the junction contained 10 bases not matched to a gene. The CDR3 region is CASSANRGSLYNEQFF. CDR3 sequence (DNA): TGTGCCAGCTCAGCTAACAGGGGGTCACTGTACAATGAGCAGTTCTTC.

This clonotype was seen repeatedly, ten times or more. J is TRBJ2-2 and V is TRBV20-1; 8 bases fit TRBD2. The length of the CDR3 is 14 residues. Trimming at V came to 6 bases and at J to 4 bases, leaving 7 bases not matched to a gene. Germline V gives CDR1 DFQATT, CDR2 SNEGSKA (reference sequence). The CDR3 DNA is TGCAGTGCCCGGCGGACTAGCAGCACCGGGGAGCTGTTTTTT. Translation: CSARRTSSTGELFF.

This clonotype came up many times. V and J are TRBV19 and TRBJ1-5, with D perhaps matching TRBD1 (5 bases). Germline V gene lookup returns CDR1 LNHDA and CDR2 SQIVND (reference sequence). The CDR3 totals 19 residues. Trimming shortened V by 1 base and J by 4 bases, and 23 bases separated the two germline ends. The CDR3 sequence: CASSIATVGGADYNQPQHF. CDR3 sequence (DNA): TGTGCCAGTAGTATAGCCACAGTCGGCGGGGCTGACTATAATCAGCCCCAGCATTTT.

Ten or more counts support this clonotype. The chain recombines TRBV10-1 with TRBJ2-3; D gene unclear. Germline CDR1 WNHNN, CDR2 SYGVQD (reference sequence). Trimming removed 6 bases from V and 0 bases from J, with 7 bases in between. The CDR3 is 13 amino acids. The CDR3 bases are TGCGCCAGCAGAGCCTCTAGCACAGATACGCAGTATTTT. This sequence encodes CASRASSTDTQYF.

This clonotype was observed many times. The genes are TRBV6-5 and TRBJ1-4, with D unresolved. V dropped 7 bases and J dropped 0 bases, with 9 bases sitting between them. The germline gives CDR1 MNHEY, CDR2 SVGAGI. The CDR3 consists of 14 residues. The DNA for the CDR3 is TGTGCCAGCAAGATAGACACAACTAATGAAAAACTGTTTTTT. Translated, it gives CASKIDTTNEKLFF.

The chain uses TRBV12-3 or TRBV12-4 and TRBJ2-1; D may be TRBD2 (6 bases). V was clipped by 3 bases and J by 8 bases, with 8 bases between them. The CDR3 is 12 residues long. CDR3 coding DNA: TGTGCCAGCAGTTTCGGGGGTTATGAGCAGTTCTTC. It encodes CASSFGGYEQFF.

The chain combines TRBV5-6 with TRBJ2-7; tentative D call: TRBD2 (6 bases). The CDR3 is 13 residues long. The ends were cut back, 7 bases at V and 3 bases at J, with 14 bases in the middle. Per germline, CDR1 SGHDT and CDR2 YYEEEE. Here the CDR3 reads CASSLGGNYEQYF. CDR3 bases: TGTGCCAGCTCCTTGGGGGGAAACTACGAGCAGTACTTC.

As for this clonotype: This may arise from a read error, as a much more abundant clone is one base away. The chain employs TRBV13 and TRBJ2-3; 7 bases match TRBD1. The germline V gene encodes CDR1 PRHDT and CDR2 FYEKMQ (reference sequence). The CDR3 spans 12 residues. After removal of 1 base from V and 10 bases from J, the junction contained 2 bases not matched to a gene. CDR3 in amino acids: CASSLEGAPQYF. The CDR3 DNA reads as TGTGCCAGCAGCTTAGAGGGGGCCCCGCAGTATTTT.

The chain links TRBV6-1 to TRBJ1-5; D remains unclear. Trimming pared 2 bases from V and 5 bases from J, leaving 1 base between. The CDR3 runs 11 residues. CDR1 is MNHNS and CDR2 is SASEGT in the germline V gene. CDR3 DNA: TGTGCCAGCAGTGAATATCAGCCCCAGCATTTT. This encodes CASSEYQPQHF.

This clonotype was picked up a small number of times. The chain joins TRBV6-6 to TRBJ1-5; D unresolved. CDR1 is MNHNY, CDR2 SVGAGI, per germline (reference sequence). V was cut by 6 bases and J by 5 bases, with 8 bases left in between. This CDR3 comprises 12 residues. CDR3 nucleotide sequence: TGTGCCAGCAGGCTTCAAGATCAGCCCCAGCATTTT. Translation gives CASRLQDQPQHF.

This clonotype has a count of ten or more. The chain combines TRBV7-9 with TRBJ2-5; D unresolved. This CDR3 is built from 11 residues. V shed 7 bases and J shed 2 bases, with 5 bases lying between them. The germline V gene has CDR1 SEHNR and CDR2 FQNEAQ (reference sequence). The CDR3 region is CASNGQETQYF. The CDR3 nucleotides read TGTGCCAGCAACGGGCAAGAGACCCAGTACTTC.

This sequence joins TRBV5-1 and TRBJ1-1; D might be TRBD1 (5 bases). With 4 bases removed from V and 4 bases from J, the gap between germline ends came to 11 bases. CDR3 length: 13 amino acids. The germline V gene has CDR1 SGHRS and CDR2 YFSETQ. This CDR3 is CASSEYGGTEAFF. The CDR3 bases are TGCGCCAGCAGCGAGTACGGGGGCACTGAAGCTTTCTTT.

This clonotype was observed many times. The genes are TRBV28 and TRBJ2-2; weak D call: TRBD1 (6 bases). There are 14 residues in the CDR3. With 7 bases removed from V and 2 bases from J, the gap between germline ends came to 11 bases. Germline V gene lookup returns CDR1 MDHEN and CDR2 SYDVKM. For the CDR3, the DNA is TGTGCCAGCATGGGGGCCGTCAACACCGGGGAGCTGTTTTTT. Its translation: CASMGAVNTGELFF.

The chain employs TRBV10-2 and TRBJ1-2; D gene uncertain. Germline V lookup: CDR1 WSHSY, CDR2 SAAADI. The CDR3 sequence is 13 residues long. The ends were cut back, 2 bases at V and 0 bases at J, with 4 bases in the middle. CDR3 in amino acids: CASSEQTNYGYTF. For the CDR3, the DNA is TGCGCCAGCAGTGAGCAGACTAACTATGGCTACACCTTC.